The rows below give T cell receptor beta chains drawn from one sample of a study of T cell responses to AZD1222 COVID-19 vaccine. This table comes from immunoSEQ multiplex PCR, and its TCRdb copy is limited to in-frame clones, with some not included. The table records more than 150,000 clones, around 92% of them present only once. The material was peripheral blood, obtained on day 0 of AZD1222 vaccination. The receptors originated from an adult in good health. CDR3s include the opening cysteine and the closing phenylalanine or tryptophan. Fields, in order: CDR3 length, D gene, clone size, V gene, J gene, CDR3 protein, CDR3 DNA. The D gene is left open where the match is weak. The size entry is marked missing in some rows and otherwise reads once, few, many or a size class.

15	TRBD2	.	TRBV20-1	TRBJ2-7	CSASKGGSVPYEQYF	TGCAGTGCTAGTAAGGGCGGGAGTGTCCCTTACGAGCAGTACTTC
14	.	once	TRBV15	TRBJ1-3	CATSREGVGNTIYF	TGTGCCACCAGCAGAGAGGGGGTTGGAAACACCATATATTTT
15	.	.	TRBV5-1	TRBJ1-1	CASSELQGLNTEAFF	TGCGCCAGCAGCGAATTACAGGGCTTGAACACTGAAGCTTTCTTT
19	TRBD2	.	TRBV4-1	TRBJ2-7	CASSQEFPGLAESSYEQYF	TGCGCCAGCAGCCAAGAATTCCCGGGACTAGCGGAAAGCTCCTACGAGCAGTACTTC
13	.	few	TRBV5-1	TRBJ1-2	CASSFQANYGYTF	TGCGCCAGCAGCTTTCAAGCTAACTATGGCTACACCTTC
12	TRBD1	once	TRBV24-1	TRBJ1-1	CATSDGTVQAFF	TGTGCCACCAGTGACGGGACAGTACAAGCTTTCTTT
14	.	.	TRBV6-1	TRBJ1-5	CASSDWFQAQPQHF	TGTGCCAGCAGTGATTGGTTTCAGGCTCAGCCCCAGCATTTT
18	TRBD2	.	TRBV5-1	TRBJ2-7	CASSSATSGTSGSYEQYF	TGCGCCAGCAGCTCCGCGACCTCCGGGACTAGCGGGAGTTACGAGCAGTACTTC
15	.	.	TRBV19	TRBJ1-6	CASSIGSDPNSPLHF	TGTGCCAGTAGTATAGGTTCAGACCCGAATTCACCCCTCCACTTT
18	.	.	TRBV27	TRBJ2-1	CASSLSAVGGLSYNEQFF	TGTGCCAGCAGTTTATCGGCGGTAGGGGGGCTATCCTACAATGAGCAGTTCTTC
14	.	few	TRBV7-9	TRBJ1-2	CASSLNAANYGYTF	TGTGCCAGCAGCTTAAATGCTGCCAACTATGGCTACACCTTC
15	.	.	TRBV5-1	TRBJ2-1	CASSLDLGKYNEQFF	TGCGCCAGCAGCTTGGATCTCGGGAAGTACAATGAGCAGTTCTTC
14	.	.	TRBV6-5	TRBJ2-1	CASRRAGFNNEQFF	TGTGCCAGCAGGCGGGCGGGGTTTAACAATGAGCAGTTCTTC
13	.	.	TRBV27	TRBJ1-1	CASSSRVHTEAFF	TGTGCCAGCAGTTCCAGGGTTCACACTGAAGCTTTCTTT
17	.	.	TRBV11-3	TRBJ1-5	CASSKTPRDDSYQPQHF	TGTGCCAGCAGCAAAACCCCCCGGGACGATAGTTATCAGCCCCAGCATTTT